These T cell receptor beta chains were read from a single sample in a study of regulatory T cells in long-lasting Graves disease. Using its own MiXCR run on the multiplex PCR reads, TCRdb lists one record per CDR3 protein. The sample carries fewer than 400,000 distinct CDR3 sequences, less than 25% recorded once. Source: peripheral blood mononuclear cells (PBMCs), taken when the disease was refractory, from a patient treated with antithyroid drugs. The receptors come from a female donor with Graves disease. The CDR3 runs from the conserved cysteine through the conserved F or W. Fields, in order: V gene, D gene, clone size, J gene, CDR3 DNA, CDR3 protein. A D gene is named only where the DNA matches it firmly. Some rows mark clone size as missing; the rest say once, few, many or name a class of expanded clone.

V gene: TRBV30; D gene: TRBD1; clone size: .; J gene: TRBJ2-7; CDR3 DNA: TGTGCCTGGATCCCCCGGGACAGGGTCTACGAGCAGTACTTC; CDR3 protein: CAWIPRDRVYEQYF
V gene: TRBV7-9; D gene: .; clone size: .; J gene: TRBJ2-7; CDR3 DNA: TGTGCCAGCAGCCCAACCAGAACTCGTAACGAGCAGTACTTC; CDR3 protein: CASSPTRTRNEQYF
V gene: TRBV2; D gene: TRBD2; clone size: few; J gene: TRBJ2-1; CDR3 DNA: TGTGCCAGCAGTGTAAGTAGCGGGAGCGTCAATGAGCAGTTCTTC; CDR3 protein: CASSVSSGSVNEQFF
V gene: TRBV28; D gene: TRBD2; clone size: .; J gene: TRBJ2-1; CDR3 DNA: TGTGCCAGCAGTTCTGGAGCGGGAGCCTCCTACAATGAGCAGTTCTTC; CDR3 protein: CASSSGAGASYNEQFF
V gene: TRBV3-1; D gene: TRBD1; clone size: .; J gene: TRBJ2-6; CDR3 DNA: TGTGCCAGCAGCCAAGTGGGACAGGGGCTCGCTGGGGCCAACGTCCTGACTTTC; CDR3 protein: CASSQVGQGLAGANVLTF
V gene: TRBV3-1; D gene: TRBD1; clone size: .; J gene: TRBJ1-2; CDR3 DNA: TGTGCCAGCAGCCCAAGGACAGGGCGGGAACCTTCTTTC; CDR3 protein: CASSPRTGREPSF
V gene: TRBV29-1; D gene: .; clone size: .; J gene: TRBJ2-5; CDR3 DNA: TGCAGTGTACGAACAGGGTCATACCAAGAGACCCAGTACTTC; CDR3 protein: CSVRTGSYQETQYF
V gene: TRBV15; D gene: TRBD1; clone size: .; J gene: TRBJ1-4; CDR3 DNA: TGTGCCACCAGCAGAGTAGTTGGGACAGGGGACGAAAAACTGTTTTTT; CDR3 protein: CATSRVVGTGDEKLFF
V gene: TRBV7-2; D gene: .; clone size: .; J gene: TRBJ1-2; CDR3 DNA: TGTGCCAGCAGCTTAGTGGGGACCCCTAGTTGCTACACCTTC; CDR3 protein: CASSLVGTPSCYTF
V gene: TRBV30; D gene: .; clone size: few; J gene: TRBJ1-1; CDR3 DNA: TGTGCCTGGAGTAGTGAGGGACCGGTGAACACTGAAGCTTTCTTT; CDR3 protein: CAWSSEGPVNTEAFF
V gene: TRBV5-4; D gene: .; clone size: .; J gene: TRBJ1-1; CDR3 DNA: TGTGCCAGCAGCTCGCCAGGGGCCGAATCTGAAGCTTTCTTT; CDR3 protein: CASSSPGAESEAFF
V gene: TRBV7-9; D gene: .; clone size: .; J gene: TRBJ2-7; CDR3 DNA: TGTGCCAGCAGCTTAGGGTTCTCAGAACGTCGGGGCGACGAGCAGTACTTC; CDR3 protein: CASSLGFSERRGDEQYF
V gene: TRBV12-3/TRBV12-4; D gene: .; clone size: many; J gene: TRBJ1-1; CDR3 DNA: TGTGCCAGCAGTTTTAGGCAATTGAACACTGAAGCTTTCTTT; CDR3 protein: CASSFRQLNTEAFF
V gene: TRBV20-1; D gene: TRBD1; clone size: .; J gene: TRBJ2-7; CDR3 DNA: TGCAGTGCTAGAGACACAGGGGGATCAAACTACGAGCAGTACTTC; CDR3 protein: CSARDTGGSNYEQYF
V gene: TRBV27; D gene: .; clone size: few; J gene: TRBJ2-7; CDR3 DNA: TGTGCCAGCAGCCGACGCCCCGACCCCTCCTCCGAGCAGTACTTC; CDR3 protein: CASSRRPDPSSEQYF
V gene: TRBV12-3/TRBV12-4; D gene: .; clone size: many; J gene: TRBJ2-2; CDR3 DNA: TGTGCCAGCAGCCAGGGATTGAACACCGGGGAGCTGTTTTTT; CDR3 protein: CASSQGLNTGELFF
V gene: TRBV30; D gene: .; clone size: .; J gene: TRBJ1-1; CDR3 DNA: TGTGCCTGGAGGCCCGGGAACACTGAAGCTTTCTTT; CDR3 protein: CAWRPGNTEAFF
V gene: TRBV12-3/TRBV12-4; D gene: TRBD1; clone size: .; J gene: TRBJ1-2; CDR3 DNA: TGTGCCAGCGATGGTCAGGGGGTGACCAGCTATGGCTACACCTTC; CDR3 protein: CASDGQGVTSYGYTF
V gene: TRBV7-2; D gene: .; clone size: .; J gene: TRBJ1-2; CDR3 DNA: TGTGCCAGCAGCTTCAACAGTTTAAACTATGGCTACACCTTC; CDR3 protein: CASSFNSLNYGYTF
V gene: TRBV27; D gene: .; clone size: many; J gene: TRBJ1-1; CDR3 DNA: TGTGCCACCCAGGACGGGAGCACTGAAGCTTTCTTT; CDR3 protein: CATQDGSTEAFF
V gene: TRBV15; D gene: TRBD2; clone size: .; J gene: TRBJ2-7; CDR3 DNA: TGTGCCACCTCGGGGGGGCGCTCCTACGCGCAGTACTTC; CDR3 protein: CATSGGRSYAQYF
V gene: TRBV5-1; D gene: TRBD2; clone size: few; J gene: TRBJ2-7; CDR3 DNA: TGCGCCAGCAGCTTGGGGGGGGGTGGGACTAGCGGTCCTACGACCTACGAGCAGTACTTC; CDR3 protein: CASSLGGGGTSGPTTYEQYF
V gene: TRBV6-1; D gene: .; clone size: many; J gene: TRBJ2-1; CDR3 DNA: TGTGCCAGCAGGCGCGGCCTGCTCTCCTACAATGAGCAGTTCTTC; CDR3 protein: CASRRGLLSYNEQFF
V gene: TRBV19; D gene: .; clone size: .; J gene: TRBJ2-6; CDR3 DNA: TGTGCCAGTGGACATACAGGGTCTGGGGCCAACGTCCTGACTTTC; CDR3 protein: CASGHTGSGANVLTF
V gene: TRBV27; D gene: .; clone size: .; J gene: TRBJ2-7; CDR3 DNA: TGTGCCAGCAGGGGGGGTCTCTACGAGCAGTACTTC; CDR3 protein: CASRGGLYEQYF
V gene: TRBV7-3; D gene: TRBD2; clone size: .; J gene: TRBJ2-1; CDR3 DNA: TGTGCCAGCAGCCTACTAGCGAACTCCTACAATGAGCAGTTCTTC; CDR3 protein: CASSLLANSYNEQFF
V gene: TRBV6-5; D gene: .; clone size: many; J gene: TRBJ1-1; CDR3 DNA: TGTGCCAGCAGTTACGCAATCGGGGGGGGCACTGAAGCTTTCTTT; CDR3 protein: CASSYAIGGGTEAFF
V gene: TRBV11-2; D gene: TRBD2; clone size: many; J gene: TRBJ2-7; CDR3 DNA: TGTGCCAGCACCGTAACGGGACTAGCGGGAGATCGGTACGAGCAGTACTTC; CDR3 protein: CASTVTGLAGDRYEQYF
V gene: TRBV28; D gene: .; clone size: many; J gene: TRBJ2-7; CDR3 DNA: TGTGCCAGCAGTTCAATCCACACTAGCTTAGGCGAGCAGTACTTC; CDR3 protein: CASSSIHTSLGEQYF
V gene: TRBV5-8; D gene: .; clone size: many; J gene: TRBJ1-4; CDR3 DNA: TGTGCCAGCAGCTGGGAACGAGAAAAACTGTTTTTT; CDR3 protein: CASSWEREKLFF
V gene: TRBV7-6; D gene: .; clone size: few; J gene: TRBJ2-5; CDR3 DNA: TGTGCCAGCAGCTTAGGCCGAGGGAATAAAGAGACCCAGTACTTC; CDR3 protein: CASSLGRGNKETQYF
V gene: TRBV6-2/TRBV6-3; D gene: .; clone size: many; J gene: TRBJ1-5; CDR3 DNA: TGTGCCAGCAGTTACGGACTTAATCAGCCCCAGCATTTT; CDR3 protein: CASSYGLNQPQHF
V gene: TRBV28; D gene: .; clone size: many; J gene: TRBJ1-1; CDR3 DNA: TGTGCCAGCAGAAAGTGGAACACTGAAGCTTTCTTT; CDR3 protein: CASRKWNTEAFF
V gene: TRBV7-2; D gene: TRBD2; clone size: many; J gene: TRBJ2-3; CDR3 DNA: TGTGCCAGCAGCTTACTAGCGGGCGGCACAGATACGCAGTATTTT; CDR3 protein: CASSLLAGGTDTQYF
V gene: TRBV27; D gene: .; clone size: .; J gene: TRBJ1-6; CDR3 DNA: TGTGCCAGCAGTTTGTCGGGGGTAGTTAATTCACCCCTCCACTTT; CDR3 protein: CASSLSGVVNSPLHF
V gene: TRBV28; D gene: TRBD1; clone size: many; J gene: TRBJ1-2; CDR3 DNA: TGTGCCAGCAGTGACAGGGTACGTGGCTACACCTTC; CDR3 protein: CASSDRVRGYTF
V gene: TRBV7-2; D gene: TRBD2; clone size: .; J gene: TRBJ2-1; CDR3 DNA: TGTGCCAGCAGCCGACCGACTAGCGGACACAATGAGCAGTTCTTC; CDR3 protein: CASSRPTSGHNEQFF
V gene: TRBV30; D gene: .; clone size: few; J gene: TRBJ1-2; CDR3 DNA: TGTGCCTGGAGTGGCGGTCGGGACTATGGCTACACCTTC; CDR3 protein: CAWSGGRDYGYTF
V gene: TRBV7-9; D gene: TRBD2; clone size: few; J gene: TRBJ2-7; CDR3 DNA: TGTGCCAGCAGCTCTTCGAGAGTACTAGCGGGAGTTTACGAGCAGTACTTC; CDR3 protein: CASSSSRVLAGVYEQYF
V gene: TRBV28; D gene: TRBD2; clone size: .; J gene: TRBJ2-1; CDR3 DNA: TGTGCCAGCAGTTTAGGGCGGGAGGGCAGCGATGAGCAGTTCTTC; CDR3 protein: CASSLGREGSDEQFF
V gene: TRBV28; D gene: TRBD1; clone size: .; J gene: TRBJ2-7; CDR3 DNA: TGTGCCAGCAGTCCTACCGGACAGGCGAGCTCCTACGAGCAGTACTTC; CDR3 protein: CASSPTGQASSYEQYF
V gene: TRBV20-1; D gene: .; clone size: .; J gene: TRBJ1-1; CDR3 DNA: TGCAGTGGGAGGGGGGCCTGGAACACTGAAGCTTTCTTT; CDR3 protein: CSGRGAWNTEAFF
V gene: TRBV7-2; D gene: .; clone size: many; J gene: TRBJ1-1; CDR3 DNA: TGTGCCAGCAGCTTATGGAGGGCTGAAGCTTTCTTT; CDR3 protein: CASSLWRAEAFF
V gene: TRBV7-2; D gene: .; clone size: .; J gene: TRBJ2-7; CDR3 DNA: TGTGCCAGCAGCCGCGGGACAGCGGACTACGAGCAGTACTTC; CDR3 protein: CASSRGTADYEQYF
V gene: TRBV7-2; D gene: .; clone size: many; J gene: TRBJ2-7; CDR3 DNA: TGTGCCAGCAGCACCGGGCCTCCCTTCGGCGAGCAGTACTTC; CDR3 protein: CASSTGPPFGEQYF
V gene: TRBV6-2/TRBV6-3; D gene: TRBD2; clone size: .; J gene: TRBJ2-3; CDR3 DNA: TGTGCCAGCAAGTGGACTAGCGGGACAGATACGCAGTATTTT; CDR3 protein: CASKWTSGTDTQYF
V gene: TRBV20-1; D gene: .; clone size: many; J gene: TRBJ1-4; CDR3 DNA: TGCAGTGCTGGAGATGAAAAACTGTTTTTT; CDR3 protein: CSAGDEKLFF
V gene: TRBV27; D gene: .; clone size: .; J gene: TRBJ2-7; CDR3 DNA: TGTGCCAGCAGTTTAGACGGGACTTCCTACGAGCGGTACTTC; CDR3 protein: CASSLDGTSYERYF